The 21 T cell receptor beta chains listed next were all sequenced from one sample in a study of T cell repertoires in cytomegalovirus infection. Which antigens these TCRs recognize remains unknown. TCRdb passed the reads through MiXCR, listing each CDR3 protein once. The table has about 920,000 distinct CDR3 sequences, approximately 30% seen once. The starting material was cultured CD8+ T cells from PBMCs, obtained from culture after CMV antigen stimulation. These receptors all come from a human donor in good health (CMV status not recorded). Some clones in this sample may be carry-over from other donors' samples.

This sequence joins TRBV27 and TRBJ1-5, with unresolved D. This CDR3 is 15 amino acids long. V shed 8 bases and J shed 2 bases, with 16 bases lying between them. Looked up from germline, CDR1 is MNHEY and CDR2 is SMNVEV (reference sequence). The CDR3 DNA sequence: TGTGCCAGCCGGGTTTTGGCGGGAGGCAATCAGCCCCAGCATTTT. Residues: CASRVLAGGNQPQHF.

This clonotype showed up many times. This rearrangement joins TRBV12-3 or TRBV12-4 to TRBJ2-2, with D perhaps TRBD1 (6 bases). The CDR3 length is 16 residues. With 6 bases removed from V and 3 bases from J, the gap between germline ends came to 17 bases. CDR3 sequence reads: CASSRDTARYTGELFF. CDR3 in DNA: TGTGCCAGCAGCCGGGACACGGCAAGATACACCGGGGAGCTGTTTTTT.

The rearrangement joins TRBV10-3 to TRBJ1-2; 7 nucleotides line up with TRBD1. CDR1 and CDR2 (germline): ENHRY, SYGVKD. There are 15 residues in the CDR3. CDR3 residues: CENDRVNLTNYGYTF. The CDR3 nucleotides are TGTGAAAACGACAGGGTGAATCTAACCAACTATGGCTACACCTTC.

V usage is TRBV7-9 and J usage is TRBJ2-5; TRBD1 might be the D (6 bases). Germline loops: CDR1 SEHNR, CDR2 FQNEAQ (reference sequence). This CDR3 region has 14 residues. V shed 5 bases and J shed 1 base, with 11 bases lying between them. The chain's CDR3 is CASSVRGPQETQYF. The DNA for the CDR3 is TGTGCCAGCAGCGTCAGGGGCCCCCAAGAGACCCAGTACTTC.

This clonotype was observed at least ten times. CDR3 coding DNA: TGTGCCAGCAGCCCTACCCAGGGGGCGGATGGCTACACCTTC. Encoded protein: CASSPTQGADGYTF. The chain uses TRBV7-6 and TRBJ1-2; TRBD1 agrees at 8 bases. Germline trimming cut 5 bases from V and 6 bases from J; bases unmatched to any gene: 8. Germline CDR1 SGHVS, CDR2 FNYEAQ. The CDR3 is made up of 14 amino acids.

The V call is TRBV6-2 or TRBV6-3, the J call TRBJ2-7; no clear D gene. The length of the CDR3 is 12 residues. Per the germline V gene, CDR1 is MNHEY and CDR2 is SVGEGT. Trimming removed 5 bases at V and 6 bases at J, with 11 bases between. The CDR3: CASSPSRAEQYV. CDR3 DNA: TGTGCCAGCAGTCCTAGTCGGGCCGAGCAGTACGTC.

CDR3 amino acids: CASSQILASTDTQYF. CDR3 nucleotides: TGCGCCAGCAGCCAAATACTAGCAAGCACAGATACGCAGTATTTT. The genes are TRBV4-1 and TRBJ2-3, with D possibly TRBD2 on 6 matching bases. The length of the CDR3 is 15 residues. Between the trimmed V and J ends, which lost 2 bases and 0 bases, there was a span of 9 bases. Germline CDR1 and CDR2: MGHRA and YSYEKL.

The V and J genes are TRBV4-1 and TRBJ2-2; 9 bases match TRBD1. With V trimmed by 3 bases and J by 6 bases, 8 bases remained unmatched. Germline V CDR1 and CDR2: MGHRA, YSYEKL. The CDR3 length is 16 residues. CDR3 nucleotides: TGCGCCAGCAGCCAGCGTCCCGGGACAGGGTCCGGGGAGCTGTTTTTT. It specifies CASSQRPGTGSGELFF.

This clonotype has more than one count but fewer than ten. The V and J genes are TRBV14 and TRBJ2-7, with TRBD2 as a possible D gene (5 bases). The V and J ends lost 0 bases and 0 bases respectively, with 6 bases between them. The CDR3 length is 14 residues. The germline V gene has CDR1 SGHDN and CDR2 FVKESK. The CDR3 bases are TGTGCCAGCAGCCAAGAAGGACTCTCCTACGAGCAGTACTTC. This translates into CASSQEGLSYEQYF.

This sequence joins TRBV7-3 and TRBJ2-7; 9 nucleotides line up with TRBD1. The CDR3 has 15 residues. From germline, CDR1 is SGHTA and CDR2 FQGTGA. V lost 4 bases, J lost 4 bases, and 8 bases stayed unmatched. The chain's CDR3 is CASSSLDRGCYEQYV. The DNA for the CDR3 is TGTGCCAGCAGCTCCTTAGACAGGGGGTGTTACGAGCAGTACGTC.

This sequence joins TRBV14 and TRBJ1-1; no clear D. Trimming shortened V by 4 bases and J by 1 base, and 10 bases separated the two germline ends. The germline gives CDR1 SGHDN, CDR2 FVKESK. The CDR3 sequence is 14 residues long. The CDR3 here is CASSPWTKNTEAFF. CDR3 sequence (DNA): TGTGCCAGCAGCCCCTGGACCAAGAACACTGAAGCTTTCTTT.

This clonotype was recorded at least ten times. The chain combines TRBV7-2 with TRBJ1-5; unclear D gene. Trimming took off 3 bases at V and 0 bases at J, with 9 bases between the two ends. The germline V gene has CDR1 SGHTA and CDR2 FQGNSA. The CDR3 length is 15 residues. As DNA, the CDR3 is TGTGCCAGCAGCTTTGGACGGTATAGCAATCAGCCCCAGCATTTT. Its protein is CASSFGRYSNQPQHF.

This clonotype was observed at least ten times. The chain uses TRBV28 and TRBJ2-5; either TRBD1 or TRBD2 may supply D (5 bases each). V lost 4 bases and J lost 5, with 20 bases in between. The CDR3 is 16 residues long. From germline, CDR1 is MDHEN and CDR2 SYDVKM. This chain's CDR3 is CASSSSEGKGIETQYF. DNA for the CDR3: TGTGCCAGCAGTTCCTCCGAGGGGAAGGGGATTGAGACCCAGTACTTC.

CDR3 protein: CASREGQGNPYEQYV. In DNA form, the CDR3 reads TGTGCCAGCAGGGAGGGACAGGGGAACCCCTACGAGCAGTACGTC. The chain has TRBV6-1 and TRBJ2-7, with TRBD1 identical over 10 bases. CDR3 length: 15 residues. Germline V gene data show CDR1 as MNHNS and CDR2 as SASEGT. With 6 bases clipped from V and 2 bases from J, the junction kept 7 bases outside the gene matches.

In the case of this clonotype: Just one base apart from a much larger clone, this may be a read error. The limits of the CDR3 on the DNA are not certain, so only TCRdb's listed CDR3 is given. The chain joins TRBV7-8 to TRBJ2-5; the D call of TRBD1 is as the table states it, not checked on the DNA. The CDR3 contains 15 residues when both ends are counted. The germline gives CDR1 SGHVS, CDR2 FQNEAQ. The CDR3 is CVSTPTLGKQETQYF.

The V gene is TRBV5-6, the J gene TRBJ2-5; TRBD2 agrees at 8 bases. Germline V gene lookup returns CDR1 SGHDT and CDR2 YYEEEE. The V segment lost 4 bases and the J segment 5 bases; nucleotides outside the gene matches: 10. This CDR3 is built from 15 residues. The CDR3 region is CASSRNAGGRETQYF. The CDR3 bases are TGTGCCAGCAGCCGTAACGCGGGGGGACGGGAGACCCAGTACTTC.

V usage is TRBV7-3 and J usage is TRBJ1-2; D perhaps matches TRBD1 (6 bases). The V end was cut by 1 base, the J end by 6 bases, with 12 bases between. CDR1 and CDR2 (germline): SGHTA, FQGTGA. This CDR3 is 14 amino acids long. This CDR3 reads CASSLIGGGNGYTF. The CDR3 nucleotides read TGTGCCAGCAGCTTAATAGGCGGGGGCAATGGCTACACCTTC. Using reference TRBV7-3 and TRBJ1-2 for the parts outside the CDR3, the full variable domain is GAGVSQTPSNKVTEKGKYVELRCDPISGHTALYWYRQSLGQGPEFLIYFQGTGAADDSGLPNDRFFAVRPEGSVSTLKIQRTERGDSAVYLCASSLIGGGNGYTFGSGTRLTVV.

This clonotype has just a few counts. The chain employs TRBV25-1 and TRBJ1-2; weak D call: TRBD1 (5 bases). CDR3 size: 15 residues. Germline lookup yields CDR1 MGHDK and CDR2 SYGVNS. Trimming cost V 5 bases and J 2 bases, with 15 bases left between them. The DNA for the CDR3 is TGTGCCAGCAGTCACGGCGGGACTGCCAACTATGGCTACACCTTC. Translating it yields CASSHGGTANYGYTF.

Points on this clonotype: One end of the junction is discordant with germline, which a read error may explain. The rearrangement joins TRBV12-3 or TRBV12-4 to TRBJ1-6, with a tentative D call TRBD1 (6 bases). This CDR3 contains 22 residues. The CDR3 sequence: CANSFLFPFGGTGSNNNSPLHF. CDR3 sequence (DNA): TGTGCCAACAGTTTTTTATTCCCCTTTGGGGGCACAGGGTCCAATAATAATTCACCCCTCCACTTT.

This chain links TRBV4-2 with TRBJ1-3, with 9 bases lining up with TRBD1. CDR1 and CDR2 (germline): LGHNA, YNFKEQ. Germline trimming cut 3 bases from V and 5 bases from J; bases unmatched to any gene: 8. The CDR3 spans 16 residues. The DNA of the CDR3 is TGTGCCAGCAGCCAGACCGGGACAGGGTACCGAAACACCATATATTTT. Its translation: CASSQTGTGYRNTIYF.

The rearrangement links TRBV11-2 to TRBJ2-5, with D unclear. The V gene lost 5 bases and the J gene lost 1 base, with 14 bases spanning the gap. Germline V lookup: CDR1 SGHAT, CDR2 FQNNGV. The CDR3 is 15 residues long. The CDR3 bases are TGTGCCAGCAGCCCGGGCCGGACGGTCCAAGAGACCCAGTACTTC. Its protein is CASSPGRTVQETQYF.